This TCR beta chain emerged from a study of OX40 agonist ivuxolimab in advanced cancers. Generated by immunoSEQ multiplex PCR, the TCRdb table keeps only in-frame clones and is missing some. This sample carries 50,000 to 70,000 clones, 80% to 90% of them seen once, and the ten largest clones take 0.3% to 0.4%. The CDR3 sequence is 13 residues long. Trimming stripped 5 bases from V and 7 bases from J, with 14 bases between. Germline lookup yields CDR1 SGHAT and CDR2 FQNNGV. The genes are TRBV11-2 and TRBJ1-1, with D possibly being TRBD1 (5 bases). The origin of this receptor is an adult with an advanced solid tumor such as melanoma, head and neck, liver or kidney cancer. Sample: CD4+ or CD8+ T cells sorted from blood, taken in a trial of the OX40 agonist ivuxolimab. The CDR3 DNA follows: TGTGCCAGCAGCGGATATCTTCAGGGTGAAGCTTTCTTT. This gives the protein CASSGYLQGEAFF.